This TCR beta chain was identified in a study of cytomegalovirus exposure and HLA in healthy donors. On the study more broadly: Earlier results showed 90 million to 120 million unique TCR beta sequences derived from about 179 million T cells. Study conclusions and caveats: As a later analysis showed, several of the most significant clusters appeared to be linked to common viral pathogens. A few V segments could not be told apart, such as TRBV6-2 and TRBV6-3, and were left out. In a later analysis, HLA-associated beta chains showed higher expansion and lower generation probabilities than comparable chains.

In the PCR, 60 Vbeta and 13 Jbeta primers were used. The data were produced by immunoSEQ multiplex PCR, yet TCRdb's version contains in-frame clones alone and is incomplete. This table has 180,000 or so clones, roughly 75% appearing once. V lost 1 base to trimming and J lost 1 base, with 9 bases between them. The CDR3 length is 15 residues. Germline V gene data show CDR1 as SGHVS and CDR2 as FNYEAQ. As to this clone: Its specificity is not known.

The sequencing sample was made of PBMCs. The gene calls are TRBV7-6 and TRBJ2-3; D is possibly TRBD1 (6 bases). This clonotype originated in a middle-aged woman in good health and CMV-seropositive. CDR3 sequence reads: CASSLGRQGTDTQYF. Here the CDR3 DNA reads TGTGCCAGCAGCTTAGGGAGACAGGGCACAGATACGCAGTATTTT.